A single sample is the source of the 27 T cell receptor beta chains below, sequenced in a study of T cell responses to AZD1222 COVID-19 vaccine. Method: immunoSEQ multiplex PCR; TCRdb's copy keeps in-frame clones and lacks some. The sample holds 180,000 or so clones; roughly 90% are singletons and the top ten take around 1.6%. Sequencing was performed on peripheral blood, taken 28 days after the second AZD1222 dose. The origin of the receptors is an adult who received the AZD1222 COVID-19 vaccine.

The V and J genes are TRBV5-4 and TRBJ1-4; no clear D gene. Germline V gene data show CDR1 as SGHNT and CDR2 as YYREEE (reference sequence). Trimming removed 4 bases at V and 6 bases at J, with 19 bases between. The CDR3 totals 16 residues. CDR3 nucleotide sequence: TGTGCCAGCAGCCCCCTCCCCCCGCCCTGGGATGAAAAACTGTTTTTT. Amino acid sequence: CASSPLPPPWDEKLFF.

This clone was seen once. The chain joins TRBV11-2 to TRBJ2-7; the match to TRBD1 covers 8 bases. Trimming at V came to 3 bases and at J to 4 bases, leaving 8 bases not matched to a gene. Germline CDR1 reads SGHAT; CDR2 reads FQNNGV. The CDR3 has 15 residues. CDR3 sequence: CASSLGQAWGYEQYF. The CDR3, as DNA: TGTGCCAGCAGCTTGGGACAGGCTTGGGGTTACGAGCAGTACTTC.

The DNA for the CDR3 is TGTGCCAGCAGCCAAAGCGGACTGGGACTAGCGGGAGGGCCCGGGGAGCTGTTTTTT. Translated, it gives CASSQSGLGLAGGPGELFF. The rearrangement uses TRBV4-2 and TRBJ2-2, with TRBD2 identical over 16 bases. This CDR3 spans 19 amino acids. V dropped 2 bases and J dropped 6; count of bases not matched to a gene: 9. The germline gives CDR1 LGHNA, CDR2 YNFKEQ.

The chain has TRBV27 and TRBJ2-7, with 14 nucleotides matching TRBD2. After removal of 6 bases from V and 4 bases from J, the junction contained 11 bases not matched to a gene. The CDR3 runs 17 residues. CDR1 and CDR2 (germline): MNHEY, SMNVEV (reference sequence). CDR3 DNA sequence: TGTGCCAGCAGCCCAGCCGGGACTAGCGGGAGTCGATACGAGCAGTACTTC. Its protein product is CASSPAGTSGSRYEQYF.

This clone was observed once. CDR3 coding DNA: TGTGCCAGCAGCCCGACAGGGAAGGGTCAGCCCCAGCATTTT. This encodes CASSPTGKGQPQHF. The chain recombines TRBV7-9 with TRBJ1-5, with 7 bases lining up with TRBD1. The CDR3 consists of 14 residues. In germline, CDR1 is SEHNR, CDR2 FQNEAQ (reference sequence). V was pared by 5 bases and J by 6 bases, with 7 bases of the junction left unmatched.

The chain employs TRBV18 and TRBJ2-3; D ambiguous. Deletions cut 2 bases from V and 6 bases from J, with 6 bases between. The CDR3 sequence is 12 residues long. Germline V gives CDR1 KGHSH, CDR2 LQKENI. The CDR3 loop is CASSPGRDTQYF. The CDR3 DNA follows: TGTGCCAGCTCACCAGGACGGGATACGCAGTATTTT.

The chain is built from TRBV6-4 and TRBJ2-5, with 11 bases matching TRBD2. The germline V gene has CDR1 MRHNA and CDR2 SNTAGT. Unmatched junction bases numbered 5, after V lost 5 bases and J lost 3 bases. The CDR3 spans 15 residues. The CDR3 DNA sequence: TGTGCCAGCAGTTCTAGCGGGAGGCAAAAAGAGACCCAGTACTTC. This gives the protein CASSSSGRQKETQYF.

The chain couples TRBV6-2 or TRBV6-3 to TRBJ1-1; possibly TRBD1 for D (5 bases). CDR1 is MNHEY and CDR2 is SVGEGT in the germline V gene. V was trimmed by 2 bases and J by 8 bases, leaving 12 bases between them. This CDR3 has 13 residues. CDR3 bases: TGTGCCAGCAGTTACCAAGGGGCTATGGAAGCTTTCTTT. Amino acid sequence: CASSYQGAMEAFF.

The chain uses TRBV15 and TRBJ2-7; the match to TRBD1 covers 9 bases. V lost 0 bases to trimming and J lost 5 bases; unmatched junction nucleotides: 8. The germline V gene has CDR1 LNHNV and CDR2 YYDKDF (reference sequence). The CDR3 has 16 amino acids. The CDR3 DNA reads TGTGCCACCAGCAGAGATCGAGGGACAGGGAAAAACGAGCAGTACTTC. It translates to CATSRDRGTGKNEQYF.

This chain uses TRBV6-5 with TRBJ2-7, with TRBD1 matching 8 bases. This CDR3 contains 15 residues. CDR1 and CDR2 from the germline V gene are MNHEY and SVGAGI. With 0 bases clipped from V and 5 bases from J, the junction kept 6 bases outside the gene matches. Here the CDR3 reads CASSYSNRGLHEQYF. CDR3 DNA sequence: TGTGCCAGCAGTTACTCGAACAGGGGGTTACACGAGCAGTACTTC.

V and J are TRBV4-1 and TRBJ2-2, with D possibly matching TRBD2 (5 bases). CDR3 size: 17 residues. CDR1 is MGHRA and CDR2 is YSYEKL in the germline V gene. Trimming removed 5 bases from V and 0 bases from J, with 16 bases in between. The CDR3 DNA follows: TGCGCCAGCAGCTCTCCCCTGAGAGGGTCGAACACCGGGGAGCTGTTTTTT. Translated: CASSSPLRGSNTGELFF.

The V gene is TRBV4-2, the J gene TRBJ1-2, with 7 bases fitting TRBD1. From germline, CDR1 is LGHNA and CDR2 YNFKEQ. The V and J ends lost 4 bases and 0 bases, in that order; junction bases with no gene match: 5. The CDR3 totals 15 residues. CDR3 nucleotides: TGTGCCAGCAGCCTAGGGCAGGGGGCTAACTATGGCTACACCTTC. Protein: CASSLGQGANYGYTF.

CDR3 bases: TGTGCCAGCAGCTTAGAAGGGGGGTTCGGCACTGAAGCTTTCTTT. Its translation is CASSLEGGFGTEAFF. This chain links TRBV7-3 with TRBJ1-1; TRBD1 is a possible D gene (6 bases). The CDR3 contains 15 residues. The germline V gene has CDR1 SGHTA and CDR2 FQGTGA. The V end was cut by 2 bases, the J end by 4 bases, with 14 bases between.

This chain uses TRBV5-4 with TRBJ2-3; 8 bases line up with TRBD2. Germline CDR1 reads SGHNT; CDR2 reads YYREEE (reference sequence). CDR3 size: 17 residues. Trimming took 1 base from V and 0 from J; bases not matched to a gene: 7. This CDR3 is CASSLRRSSGSTDTQYF. In DNA, the CDR3 is TGTGCCAGCAGCTTGCGGAGGTCTAGCGGGAGCACAGATACGCAGTATTTT.

J is TRBJ2-7 and V is TRBV7-9; D assignment may be TRBD1 or TRBD2 (5 bases each). The CDR3 consists of 14 residues. The germline V gene has CDR1 SEHNR and CDR2 FQNEAQ (reference sequence). Deletions cut 2 bases from V and 4 bases from J, with 12 bases between. The DNA of the CDR3 is TGTGCCAGCAGCTTATCGGGGAGACAGTACGAGCAGTACTTC. This codes for CASSLSGRQYEQYF.

The gene calls are TRBV5-3 and TRBJ1-4; no clear D. TRBV5-3 is an open reading frame, and its role is uncertain. V was cut by 6 bases and J by 4 bases, with 13 bases left in between. The CDR3 loop spans 14 amino acids. The DNA for the CDR3 is TGTGCCAGAACCCCTGGTGGAGTTAATGAAAAACTGTTTTTT. Protein sequence: CARTPGGVNEKLFF.

The chain is built from TRBV30 and TRBJ2-5; 8 bases are a match to TRBD1. The germline gives CDR1 GTSNPN, CDR2 SVGIG (reference sequence). The trim removed 2 bases at V and 5 bases at J, leaving 16 bases unmatched. CDR3 length: 17 amino acids. The CDR3, as DNA: TGTGCCTGGAGTCTGGGGTTGAGTGGACAGGGAGGCGAGACCCAGTACTTC. Protein: CAWSLGLSGQGGETQYF. Filled out from reference TRBV30 and TRBJ2-5, the complete variable domain reads SQTIHQWPATLVQPVGSPLSLECTVEGTSNPNLYWYRQAAGRGLQLLFYSVGIGQISSEVPQNLSASRPQDRQFILSSKKLLLSDSGFYLCAWSLGLSGQGGETQYFGPGTRLLVL.

In its sample, this clone was seen once. This chain connects TRBV19 to TRBJ1-3, with D perhaps TRBD1 (6 bases). Germline V lookup: CDR1 LNHDA, CDR2 SQIVND (reference sequence). This CDR3 has 15 amino acids. With 4 bases removed from V and 4 bases from J, the gap between germline ends came to 14 bases. The CDR3 loop reads CASSKGGSYGNTIYF. The CDR3 DNA reads TGTGCCAGTAGTAAGGGGGGGTCGTACGGAAACACCATATATTTT.

Note on this clone: Distinct nucleotide sequences in the sample also encode this CDR3. This chain links TRBV18 with TRBJ1-6; no clear D gene. Trimming removed 8 bases at V and 0 bases at J, with 2 bases between. This CDR3 comprises 12 residues. Germline CDR1 reads KGHSH; CDR2 reads LQKENI. The CDR3 nucleotides are TGTGCCAGCAGCTCCTATAATTCACCCCTCCACTTT. This encodes CASSSYNSPLHF.

V usage is TRBV3-1 (or the pseudogene TRBV3-2) and J usage is TRBJ2-3, with a weak D call TRBD1 (5 bases). Germline V lookup: CDR1 LGHDT, CDR2 YNNKEL (reference sequence). Deletions cut 4 bases from V and 5 bases from J, with 13 bases between. The CDR3 contains 14 residues. CDR3 sequence (DNA): TGTGCCAGCAGCCCCTCCTTCCAGGGAGATACGCAGTATTTT. Translated: CASSPSFQGDTQYF.

The chain carries TRBV25-1 and TRBJ1-2; no reliable D call. CDR1 MGHDK and CDR2 SYGVNS come from the germline V gene. V shed 2 bases and J shed 0 bases, with 10 bases lying between them. The CDR3 consists of 15 residues. The CDR3 region is CASSERTVANYGYTF. In DNA, the CDR3 is TGTGCCAGCAGTGAAAGGACGGTAGCTAACTATGGCTACACCTTC.

J is TRBJ1-2 and V is TRBV6-2 or TRBV6-3; the match to TRBD1 covers 7 bases. Germline V gene data show CDR1 as MNHEY and CDR2 as SVGEGT. The V segment lost 4 bases and the J segment 5 bases; nucleotides outside the gene matches: 10. There are 15 residues in the CDR3. CDR3 region: CASSSSGTVVYGYTF. The CDR3 bases are TGTGCCAGCAGTTCATCCGGGACAGTTGTTTATGGCTACACCTTC.

This clone has a handful of counts. This chain links TRBV6-4 with TRBJ1-2; 7 bases align to TRBD1. In germline, CDR1 is MRHNA, CDR2 SNTAGT. With 6 bases clipped from V and 5 bases from J, the junction kept 12 bases outside the gene matches. The length of the CDR3 is 15 residues. CDR3 loop: CASRGERTGGYGYTF. The CDR3 region has the DNA TGTGCCAGCAGAGGCGAAAGGACAGGCGGGTATGGCTACACCTTC.

The J gene is TRBJ2-2, the V gene TRBV4-2, with 8 bases matching TRBD2. Germline V CDR1 and CDR2: LGHNA, YNFKEQ. The CDR3 length is 14 residues. V was pared by 4 bases and J by 5 bases, with 3 bases of the junction left unmatched. CDR3: CASSPGLETGELFF. The CDR3 DNA reads TGTGCCAGCAGCCCGGGACTAGAGACCGGGGAGCTGTTTTTT.

The V gene is TRBV19, the J gene TRBJ2-7, with 7 bases matching TRBD1. V lost 5 bases to trimming and J lost 3 bases; unmatched junction nucleotides: 7. This CDR3 is 14 amino acids long. Germline values: CDR1 LNHDA, CDR2 SQIVND (reference sequence). CDR3 in DNA: TGTGCCAGTAGTTACAGGGGCGGACACTACGAGCAGTACTTC. The encoded protein is CASSYRGGHYEQYF.

CDR3 region: CASSFDVGNTEAFF. For the CDR3, the DNA is TGTGCCAGCAGTTTTGACGTGGGGAACACTGAAGCTTTCTTT. The chain uses TRBV27 and TRBJ1-1, with D hard to call. This CDR3 is 14 amino acids long. Per germline, CDR1 MNHEY and CDR2 SMNVEV (reference sequence). V lost 3 bases and J 1 base, leaving 9 bases between the germline ends.

The chain links TRBV10-1 to TRBJ2-7; D gene unclear. The CDR3 runs 14 residues. The V gene's germline CDR1 is WNHNN and CDR2 SYGVQD (reference sequence). V was trimmed by 0 bases and J by 5 bases, leaving 11 bases between them. Here the CDR3 DNA reads TGCGCCAGCAGTGAGTCAAGTATCTTCGACGAGCAGTACTTC. Translated: CASSESSIFDEQYF.